Following are 8 T cell receptor beta chains from one sample sequenced in a study of a mutant IDH1 vaccine in newly diagnosed glioma. The time point denotes: week 35, safety follow-up. A single vaccine dose contained 300 ug of mutant IDH1 20-mer peptide, and topical imiquimod was used with it. Produced via immunoSEQ multiplex PCR; TCRdb's table is partial and in-frame only. The sample lists roughly 51,000 clones; roughly 84% were seen once. No antigen has been assigned to these receptors. This material consisted of PBMCs, taken from a glioma patient whose treatment included an IDH1 peptide vaccine. The receptors derive from a man aged 35-49 years with glioma.

In its sample, this clone was seen a few times. The chain couples TRBV7-9 to TRBJ2-7; 9 nucleotides agree with TRBD2. The CDR3 contains 16 residues. The V gene's germline CDR1 is SEHNR and CDR2 FQNEAQ (reference sequence). V shed 5 bases, J shed 6 bases, and the junction held 14 bases outside the gene matches. CDR3 bases: TGTGCCAGCAGCCTCCCTTTAGCGGGGGCTCGCGGCGAGCAGTACTTC. Translated: CASSLPLAGARGEQYF.

V and J are TRBV29-1 and TRBJ2-1, with D tentatively TRBD2 (6 bases). The germline V gene has CDR1 SQVTM and CDR2 ANQGSEA. This CDR3 is 10 amino acids long. V lost 1 base, J lost 13 bases, and 8 bases lay in between. CDR3 amino acids: CSVEAGLQFF. CDR3 nucleotide sequence: TGCAGCGTTGAAGCGGGACTCCAGTTCTTC.

The CDR3 reads CANPDPLISGYTF. The CDR3, as DNA: TGTGCCAACCCAGATCCCCTTATTTCAGGCTACACCTTC. This sequence joins TRBV25-1 and TRBJ1-2, with unresolved D. The CDR3 totals 13 residues. Germline V gene lookup returns CDR1 MGHDK and CDR2 SYGVNS. V gave up 10 bases and J gave up 8 bases, with 20 bases separating them.

This rearrangement joins TRBV10-2 to TRBJ1-3; D is ambiguous. Germline V gives CDR1 WSHSY, CDR2 SAAADI. The CDR3 extends over 13 amino acids. V shed 7 bases and J shed 0 bases, with 7 bases lying between them. CDR3 in amino acids: CASTSSSGNTIYF. In DNA, the CDR3 is TGCGCCAGCACCTCGAGCTCTGGAAACACCATATATTTT.

The chain couples TRBV29-1 to TRBJ1-2; 7 bases align to TRBD1. The CDR3 covers 13 residues. V trimming: 6 bases; J trimming: 7 bases; junction bases outside the gene matches: 11. The V gene's germline CDR1 is SQVTM and CDR2 ANQGSEA. CDR3 loop: CSVPKQGIGGYTF. CDR3 sequence (DNA): TGCAGCGTCCCCAAACAGGGGATCGGTGGCTACACCTTC.

V gene TRBV10-1 combines with J gene TRBJ1-5, with D possibly being TRBD1 (5 bases). Deletions cut 8 bases from V and 4 bases from J, with 30 bases between. Germline lookup yields CDR1 WNHNN and CDR2 SYGVQD (reference sequence). There are 19 residues in the CDR3. CDR3 in DNA: TGCGCCAGCCAGTGGCGGGGCAGGGCGAAAGAAAATACGAATCAGCCCCAGCATTTT. As protein: CASQWRGRAKENTNQPQHF.

This chain joins TRBV25-1 and TRBJ1-4; 9 bases align to TRBD1. The V segment lost 8 bases and the J segment 5 bases; nucleotides outside the gene matches: 6. CDR1 is MGHDK, CDR2 SYGVNS, per germline. This CDR3 has 14 amino acids. The CDR3 reads CASARQGGNEKLFF. Written as DNA, the CDR3 is TGTGCCAGCGCAAGACAGGGGGGGAATGAAAAACTGTTTTTT.

J is TRBJ2-5 and V is TRBV7-3; no clear D. This CDR3 contains 13 residues. V lost 5 bases, J lost 3 bases, and 10 bases lay in between. The germline CDR1 and CDR2 sequences are SGHTA and FQGTGA. The CDR3 protein is CASSRSYKETQYF. The CDR3 DNA reads TGTGCCAGCAGCCGCTCTTACAAAGAGACCCAGTACTTC.